This T cell receptor (beta chain) is from a study of blood T cell repertoires in COVID-19. With 2 bases removed from V and 0 bases from J, the gap between germline ends came to 20 bases. This CDR3 region has 18 residues. Germline loops: CDR1 MDHEN, CDR2 SYDVKM. Profiled with immunoSEQ multiplex PCR; TCRdb holds only in-frame clones, not every one. The table lists a few hundred thousand clones, roughly four fifths of them singletons. The study recruited people aged about 18 to 95 years across around 23 US areas. This clone was found a few times. The material sequenced was PBMCs or T cells enriched from blood (not recorded which). This clonotype was sampled from a man aged 45-60 years who had recovered from COVID-19. J is TRBJ2-7 and V is TRBV28; tentative D call: TRBD1 (7 bases). CDR3 bases: TGTGCCAGCAGTTTAAGTCGGGGGTTGACAGGGATCTCCTACGAGCAGTACTTC. Translated, it gives CASSLSRGLTGISYEQYF.